This TCR beta chain was identified during a study of CD8 T cells in Susac syndrome (dated by TCRdb to between 2018 and 2021). A note on the overall study: Repertoire sequencing was used to test whether CD8+ T cell activation and differentiation in Susac syndrome was antigen driven. CD8+ T cell repertoire clonality was compared between more than ten healthy donors, about 14 Susac syndrome patients and 15 multiple sclerosis patients.

Peripheral blood CD8+ and CD4+ T cells from healthy donors, Susac syndrome patients and multiple sclerosis patients were profiled using high-throughput TCR beta sequencing. The multiple sclerosis controls were treatment-naive patients whose relapsing-remitting disease, either stable or active, fulfilled the revised McDonald criteria. Bulk CD8+ and CD4+ T cells were purified by magnetic negative isolation, while CD8+ TEMRA cells were enriched using FACS. Blood was drawn into EDTA tubes, processed within 24 hours, and PBMCs were isolated by density gradient centrifugation. PBMCs intended for TCR sequencing were cryopreserved in liquid nitrogen and thawed later in a water bath at 37 degrees C. The sorted or isolated CD4+, CD8+ and CD8+ TEMRA cells had a purity of 90% or higher. Overall results and qualifications from the work: The number of individuals in the TCR sequencing and HLA analysis was acknowledged as relatively small.

The CDR3 runs 15 residues from the cysteine to the phenylalanine. Only CDR3 DNA remains: 45 bases, in frame from the first base. V is pared back by 6 bases and J by 0 bases, with 9 bases lying between the germline termini. The germline V gene encodes CDR1 SGHVS and CDR2 FQNEAQ. For this clonotype: This clone's antigen is unknown. Nothing much larger sits one base from this clone, and base qualities are not available.

RNA was extracted using the RNeasy kit, and about 0.45 to 1 ug of the RNA was reverse transcribed with random hexamers. The immunoSEQ multiplex PCR assay, covering 54 Vbeta and 13 Jbeta segments, was used to amplify TCR beta CDR3 regions. Bias from PCR amplification was corrected by using a synthetic template baseline for primer optimization and for computational correction. The published analysis was carried out like this. Reads were annotated to V, D and J genes according to IMGT and were analyzed with immunoSEQ Analyzer, with only productive sequences retained. To calculate clonality, Shannon entropy was normalized by log2 of the number of productive unique sequences and then subtracted from one. For each patient and control, public and private clones were evaluated within the 100 most prevalent clones. Clones were defined as Susac-specific if absent from the healthy and MS cohorts, from 900 to 1,300 published viral clones and from other ImmuneACCESS disease sequences. TCRdb's own reprocessing of the public reads used fastp at Q25 and MiXCR and kept productive beta chains. Each entry merges the rows of one CDR3 protein and shows their most common DNA and genes. TCRdb's processing, not the study's, gives the V and J calls here. Present in this sample are 50,000 or so distinct CDR3 sequences, just over 90% of which were seen just once. The ten largest make up 0.5% to 0.6% of the sample.

The chain joins TRBV7-8 to TRBJ2-6; the D segment cannot be called with confidence. The receptor was isolated from a human donor with multiple sclerosis. Sequenced sample: CD8+ T cells from PBMCs. The CDR3 has the sequence CASRSSPSGANVLTF. The DNA reads TGTGCCAGCAGAAGTTCGCCCTCTGGGGCCAACGTCCTGACTTTC.